The next 20 T cell receptor beta chains were all read from a single sample in a study of patients and donors after allogeneic stem cell transplantation. TCRdb ran MiXCR on the RT-PCR reads and lists one entry per CDR3 protein. The profile shows hundreds of thousands of distinct CDR3 sequences, roughly an eighth of them singletons. Sequencing was performed on blood, either unsorted or a sorted T cell fraction (not recorded which). The receptors were sampled from a human donor who was either an allogeneic HSCT recipient or a stem cell or donor lymphocyte infusion donor (not recorded which). It is not recorded whose cells these are; they may come from a transplant donor.

This clonotype was counted between two and nine times. This rearrangement joins TRBV19 to TRBJ1-5; 9 bases fit TRBD1. With V trimmed by 3 bases and J by 3 bases, 6 bases remained unmatched. The CDR3 contains 16 residues. Germline-derived CDR1 and CDR2 are LNHDA and SQIVND (reference sequence). CDR3 bases: TGTGCCAGTAGTATTGGACAGGGGAGACCCAATCAGCCCCAGCATTTT. It yields the protein CASSIGQGRPNQPQHF.

This clonotype showed up just a few times. CDR3 nucleotides: TGCGCCAGCAGCTTGGTGATTCAGGGAACCTACTATGGCTACACCTTC. Amino acids: CASSLVIQGTYYGYTF. The chain combines TRBV5-1 with TRBJ1-2; a possible D gene is TRBD1 (5 bases). In germline, CDR1 is SGHRS, CDR2 YFSETQ. V was trimmed by 0 bases and J by 3 bases, leaving 15 bases between them. This CDR3 has 16 amino acids.

The chain links TRBV11-3 to TRBJ2-3, with TRBD2 matching 13 bases. V lost 5 bases to trimming and J lost 2 bases; unmatched junction nucleotides: 7. This CDR3 contains 17 residues. Germline V gene data show CDR1 as SGHNT and CDR2 as YENEEA. CDR3 protein: CASSQGLAGKLTDTQYF. The DNA of the CDR3 is TGTGCCAGCAGCCAGGGACTAGCGGGGAAACTCACAGATACGCAGTATTTT.

This clonotype was seen ten or more times. This chain connects TRBV11-2 to TRBJ2-6; 10 nucleotides align to TRBD1. CDR1 is SGHAT and CDR2 is FQNNGV in the germline V gene. The ends lost 2 bases at V and 3 bases at J; junction bases unmatched: 10. The CDR3 has 19 amino acids. The CDR3, as DNA: TGTGCCAGCAGCTTACGTGCGGGGACAGGGGTCGGTGGGGCCAACGTCCTGACTTTC. Its protein is CASSLRAGTGVGGANVLTF. The whole variable domain, filled in from reference TRBV11-2 and TRBJ2-6, reads EAGVAQSPRYKIIEKRQSVAFWCNPISGHATLYWYQQILGQGPKLLIQFQNNGVVDDSQLPKDRFSAERLKGVDSTLKIQPAKLEDSAVYLCASSLRAGTGVGGANVLTFGAGSRLTVL.

The chain combines TRBV7-2 with TRBJ2-1; 11 bases fit TRBD2. The CDR3 is 16 residues long. Germline trimming cut 7 bases from V and 7 bases from J; bases unmatched to any gene: 12. Germline assignment: CDR1 SGHTA and CDR2 FQGNSA. The CDR3 DNA reads TGTGCCAGCACCAGGAGTCTAGCGGGGGGCTTTAATGAGCAGTTCTTC. It encodes CASTRSLAGGFNEQFF.

V and J are TRBV18 and TRBJ2-7, with 10 bases identical to TRBD1. Germline trimming cut 6 bases from V and 3 bases from J; bases unmatched to any gene: 8. This CDR3 has 15 residues. Germline V lookup: CDR1 KGHSH, CDR2 LQKENI. The CDR3 region is CASSHTGQGYYEQYF. The CDR3 DNA follows: TGTGCCAGCTCCCATACGGGACAGGGGTACTACGAGCAGTACTTC.

To note about this clonotype: Since a much larger clone is just one base distant, this may be a read error. This sequence joins TRBV29-1 and TRBJ2-3, with 8 bases identical to TRBD1. CDR1 SQVTM and CDR2 ANQGSEA come from the germline V gene. The length of the CDR3 is 14 residues. Trimming took 4 bases from V and 3 from J; bases not matched to a gene: 6. The CDR3 nucleotides are TGCAGCGTTGGAAGGGGACAGGCGACAGATACGCAGTATTTT. Translation gives CSVGRGQATDTQYF.

This clonotype was found a few times. This chain uses TRBV10-3 with TRBJ1-1; D is unresolved. The V gene lost 6 bases and the J gene lost 3 bases, with 8 bases spanning the gap. This CDR3 is 12 amino acids long. The V gene's germline CDR1 is ENHRY and CDR2 SYGVKD. CDR3 nucleotide sequence: TGTGCCATCAGAGGAACAGACACTGAAGCTTTCTTT. This gives the protein CAIRGTDTEAFF.

The rearrangement joins TRBV6-1 to TRBJ1-1; tentative D call: TRBD1 (6 bases). V lost 7 bases and J 2 bases, leaving 14 bases between the germline ends. Per the germline V gene, CDR1 is MNHNS and CDR2 is SASEGT. The CDR3 loop spans 14 amino acids. CDR3 region: CASTPRGKNTEAFF. Here the CDR3 DNA reads TGTGCCAGCACTCCCAGGGGAAAAAACACTGAAGCTTTCTTT.

This clonotype was recorded at least ten times. This chain joins TRBV5-1 and TRBJ2-6; D is undetermined. The V end lost 4 bases, the J end lost 0 bases, and 8 bases lay between the germline ends. The CDR3 length is 15 residues. Per germline, CDR1 SGHRS and CDR2 YFSETQ. CDR3 sequence: CASSLSSSGANVLTF. DNA of the CDR3: TGCGCCAGCAGCCTATCCAGCTCTGGGGCCAACGTCCTGACTTTC.

The CDR3 sequence is CASSPPGWADTQYF. DNA for the CDR3: TGTGCCAGCTCACCACCGGGGTGGGCAGATACGCAGTATTTT. The J gene is TRBJ2-3, the V gene TRBV18; no reliable D call. CDR3 length equals 14 residues. Germline CDR1 KGHSH, CDR2 LQKENI. Between the trimmed V and J ends, which lost 0 bases and 4 bases, there was a span of 8 bases.

This clonotype was seen more than once but under ten times. V gene TRBV7-9 combines with J gene TRBJ2-7; 8 bases fit TRBD2. This CDR3 spans 15 amino acids. Germline values: CDR1 SEHNR, CDR2 FQNEAQ (reference sequence). Trimming took 5 bases from V and 0 from J; bases not matched to a gene: 6. CDR3 in DNA: TGTGCCAGCAGCACGTCGGGACTAGGCTCCTACGAGCAGTACTTC. Protein product: CASSTSGLGSYEQYF.

This clonotype was picked up many times. The chain recombines TRBV18 with TRBJ2-1, with 11 positions matching TRBD2. V was clipped by 1 base and J by 4 bases; unmatched bases: 0. The CDR3 loop spans 15 amino acids. CDR1 is KGHSH, CDR2 LQKENI, per germline. The CDR3 DNA reads as TGTGCCAGCTCACCACTAGCGGGAGGGTACAATGAGCAGTTCTTC. It codes for CASSPLAGGYNEQFF.

This CDR3 reads CASSSQGFGELFF. CDR3 DNA: TGTGCCAGCAGCTCACAGGGATTCGGGGAGCTGTTTTTT. This chain uses TRBV7-2 with TRBJ2-2; D is perhaps TRBD1 (6 bases). The CDR3 spans 13 residues. Germline values: CDR1 SGHTA, CDR2 FQGNSA. Trimming pared 4 bases from V and 7 bases from J, leaving 10 bases between. Based on the CDR3 plus reference TRBV7-2 and TRBJ2-2, the full variable domain is GAGVSQSPSNKVTEKGKDVELRCDPISGHTALYWYRQSLGQGLEFLIYFQGNSAPDKSGLPSDRFSAERTGGSVSTLTIQRTQQEDSAVYLCASSSQGFGELFFGEGSRLTVL.

The V and J genes are TRBV2 and TRBJ2-3; 9 bases fit TRBD2. CDR3 length: 16 residues. Germline CDR1 SNHLY, CDR2 FYNNEI. V lost 4 bases and J lost 4; bases outside the gene matches: 9. CDR3 sequence (DNA): TGTGCCAGCAGTGGGGGGGGACTAGCTGCGGCAGATACGCAGTATTTT. As protein: CASSGGGLAAADTQYF. Drawing the rest from reference TRBV2 and TRBJ2-3, the complete variable domain is EPEVTQTPSHQVTQMGQEVILRCVPISNHLYFYWYRQILGQKVEFLVSFYNNEISEKSEIFDDQFSVERPDGSNFTLKIRSTKLEDSAMYFCASSGGGLAAADTQYFGPGTRLTVL.

This clonotype has just a few counts. V usage is TRBV5-1 and J usage is TRBJ1-4; the match to TRBD1 covers 10 bases. The CDR3 has 14 residues. After removal of 7 bases from V and 7 bases from J, the junction contained 7 bases not matched to a gene. Germline values: CDR1 SGHRS, CDR2 YFSETQ. As DNA, the CDR3 is TGCGCCAGCTCTAGGGACAGGGGCATTGAAAAACTGTTTTTT. It yields the protein CASSRDRGIEKLFF.

This clonotype was counted a few times. The rearrangement joins TRBV27 to TRBJ2-6, with D possibly called TRBD1 or TRBD2 (5 bases each). This CDR3 is 16 amino acids long. V lost 3 bases and J 0 bases, leaving 9 bases between the germline ends. Germline CDR1 is MNHEY and CDR2 is SMNVEV (reference sequence). DNA of the CDR3: TGTGCCAGCAGTTTGGGACGGATCTCTGGGGCCAACGTCCTGACTTTC. Amino acid sequence: CASSLGRISGANVLTF.

This clonotype was observed a handful of times. This sequence joins TRBV4-2 and TRBJ2-1; 13 bases line up with TRBD2. Losses at the gene ends were 3 bases for V and 7 bases for J; bases not matched to a gene: 9. This CDR3 region has 17 residues. In germline, CDR1 is LGHNA, CDR2 YNFKEQ. The CDR3 sequence: CASSHQLAGGPRNEQFF. DNA for the CDR3: TGTGCCAGCAGCCACCAACTAGCGGGAGGGCCACGGAATGAGCAGTTCTTC.

This clonotype was seen at least ten times. J is TRBJ1-1 and V is TRBV30, with D maybe TRBD1 (6 bases). Between the trimmed V and J ends, which lost 0 bases and 4 bases, there was a span of 12 bases. The CDR3 covers 14 residues. Per germline, CDR1 GTSNPN and CDR2 SVGIG (reference sequence). The CDR3 protein is CAWSVWGASTEAFF. CDR3 bases: TGTGCCTGGAGTGTATGGGGGGCTTCCACTGAAGCTTTCTTT.

V is TRBV2 and J is TRBJ1-2; no clear D gene. The CDR3 totals 13 residues. CDR1 is SNHLY and CDR2 is FYNNEI in the germline V gene. Deletions cut 3 bases from V and 7 bases from J, with 12 bases between. CDR3 amino acids: CASSDRQSGGYTF. CDR3 DNA: TGTGCCAGCAGTGATCGCCAGTCCGGTGGCTACACCTTC. The full variable domain, rest sourced from reference TRBV2 and TRBJ1-2, is EPEVTQTPSHQVTQMGQEVILRCVPISNHLYFYWYRQILGQKVEFLVSFYNNEISEKSEIFDDQFSVERPDGSNFTLKIRSTKLEDSAMYFCASSDRQSGGYTFGSGTRLTVV.